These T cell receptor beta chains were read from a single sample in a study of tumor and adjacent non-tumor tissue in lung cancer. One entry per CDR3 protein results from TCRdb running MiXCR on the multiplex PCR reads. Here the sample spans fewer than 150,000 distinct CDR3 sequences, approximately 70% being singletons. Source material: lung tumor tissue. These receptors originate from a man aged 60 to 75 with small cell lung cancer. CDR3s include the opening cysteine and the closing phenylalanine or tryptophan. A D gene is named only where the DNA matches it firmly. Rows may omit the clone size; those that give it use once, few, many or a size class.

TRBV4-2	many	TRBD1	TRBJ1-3	CASSHPGQGTGNTIYF	TGTGCCAGCAGCCACCCGGGACAGGGGACGGGAAACACCATATATTTT
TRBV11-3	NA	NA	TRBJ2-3	CASSRPLGLDSSSTNTQYF	TGTGCCAGCAGCAGGCCGTTAGGACTCGACTCATCTAGTACAAATACGCAGTATTTT
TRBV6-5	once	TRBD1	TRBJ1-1	CTSQRTRGVGEAFF	TGTACCAGCCAACGAACCAGGGGGGTCGGTGAAGCTTTCTTT
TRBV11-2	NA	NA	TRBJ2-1	CVSSRASRYNEQFF	TGTGTCAGCAGCCGTGCTAGCCGCTACAATGAGCAGTTCTTC
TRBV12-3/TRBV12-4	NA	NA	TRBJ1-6	CASSLALIGSSPLHF	TGTGCCAGCAGTTTAGCGCTAATAGGGAGTTCACCCCTCCACTTT
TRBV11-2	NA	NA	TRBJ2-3	CVSSLVGGSDTQYF	TGTGTCAGCAGCTTAGTTGGAGGCTCAGATACGCAGTATTTT
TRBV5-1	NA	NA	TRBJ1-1	CASSLEVNTGAFF	TGCGCCAGCAGCTTGGAGGTGAACACTGGAGCTTTCTTT
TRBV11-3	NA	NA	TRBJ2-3	CASSLDRRPEDTQYF	TGTGCCAGCAGCTTAGATCGGCGCCCGGAAGATACGCAGTATTTT
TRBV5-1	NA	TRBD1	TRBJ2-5	CASSLGSTGAEETQYF	TGCGCCAGCAGCTTGGGGTCTACAGGGGCTGAAGAGACCCAGTACTTC
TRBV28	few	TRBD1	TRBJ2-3	CASNSGGQGADTQYF	TGTGCCAGCAATTCCGGCGGACAGGGCGCAGATACGCAGTATTTT
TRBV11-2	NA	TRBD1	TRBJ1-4	CNSSTKDRGSDEKLFF	TGTAACAGCAGCACCAAAGACAGGGGAAGTGATGAAAAACTGTTTTTT
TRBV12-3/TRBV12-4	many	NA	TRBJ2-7	CASSFSGRSNEQYF	TGTGCCAGCAGTTTTTCTGGCAGGTCCAACGAGCAGTACTTC
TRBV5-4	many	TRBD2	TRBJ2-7	CASSFGREISGGSYEQYF	TGTGCCAGCAGCTTCGGGAGGGAGATTAGCGGGGGGTCCTACGAGCAGTACTTC
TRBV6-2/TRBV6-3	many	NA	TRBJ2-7	CASSWSGEQYF	TGTGCCAGCTCGTGGAGCGGCGAGCAGTACTTC
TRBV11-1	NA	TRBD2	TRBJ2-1	CASRKTSGRYNEQFF	TGTGCCAGCAGAAAAACTAGCGGGCGATATAATGAGCAGTTCTTC
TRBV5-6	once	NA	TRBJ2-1	CASSLAGTYNEQFF	TGTGCCAGCAGCTTGGCGGGAACCTACAATGAGCAGTTCTTC
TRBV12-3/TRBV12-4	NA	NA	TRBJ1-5	CACTKYSNQPQHF	TGTGCCTGCACTAAGTATAGCAATCAGCCCCAGCATTTT
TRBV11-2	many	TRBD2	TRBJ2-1	CASSLVGGTSSYNEQFF	TGTGCCAGCAGCTTAGTTGGTGGGACTAGCTCCTACAATGAGCAGTTCTTC
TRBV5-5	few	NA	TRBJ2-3	CASSYIGSNTDTQYF	TGTGCCAGCAGCTACATAGGTTCCAACACAGATACGCAGTATTTT
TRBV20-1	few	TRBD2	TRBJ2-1	CSARAGAGGSNEQFF	TGCAGTGCTAGAGCAGGAGCGGGAGGCTCCAATGAGCAGTTCTTC
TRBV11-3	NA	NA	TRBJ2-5	CANSLGSAVGETQYF	TGTGCCAACAGCTTGGGCAGCGCAGTAGGAGAGACCCAATACTTC
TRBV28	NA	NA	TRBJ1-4	CVSSSETATNEKLFF	TGTGTCAGCAGTTCCGAGACAGCAACTAATGAAAAACTGTTTTTT
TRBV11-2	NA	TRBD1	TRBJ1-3	CASSSTGDAGSTIYF	TGTGCCAGCAGCTCCACAGGGGACGCTGGAAGCACCATATATTTT
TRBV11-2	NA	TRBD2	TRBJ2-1	CVSSPGGARSYNEQFF	TGTGTCAGCAGCCCCGGGGGGGCGAGGTCATACAATGAGCAGTTCTTC
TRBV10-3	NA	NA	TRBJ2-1	CAMSGVADEQFF	TGTGCCATGAGTGGAGTAGCAGATGAGCAGTTCTTC
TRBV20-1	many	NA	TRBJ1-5	CSARGLQSQGQPQHF	TGCAGTGCTAGGGGTCTCCAGTCCCAAGGACAGCCCCAGCATTTT
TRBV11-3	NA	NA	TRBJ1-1	CASRQDGGTEAFF	TGTGCCAGCAGACAAGATGGGGGGACTGAAGCTTTCTTT
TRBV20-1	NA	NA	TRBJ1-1	CIARQVGNTEAFF	TGCATTGCTAGACAGGTGGGAAACACTGAAGCTTTCTTT
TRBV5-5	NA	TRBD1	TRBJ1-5	CTNSLDRAYQPQHF	TGTACCAACAGCCTAGACAGGGCATATCAGCCCCAGCATTTT
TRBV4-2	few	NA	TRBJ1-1	CASSQGTEVTEAFF	TGTGCCAGCAGCCAAGGGACGGAGGTCACTGAAGCTTTCTTT
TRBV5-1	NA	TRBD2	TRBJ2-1	CASSLPGGPYNEQFF	TGCGCCAGCAGCTTGCCGGGAGGGCCCTACAATGAGCAGTTCTTC
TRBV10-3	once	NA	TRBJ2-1	CVISEFSHSRDPYNEQFF	TGTGTCATCAGTGAGTTCAGTCATTCCCGGGACCCATACAACGAGCAGTTCTTC
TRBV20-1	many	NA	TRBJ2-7	CSARVPTGEQYF	TGCAGTGCTAGAGTACCAACCGGCGAGCAGTACTTC
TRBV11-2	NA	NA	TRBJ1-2	CACSFQPGDYGYTF	TGTGCATGCAGCTTCCAACCCGGGGACTATGGCTACACCTTC
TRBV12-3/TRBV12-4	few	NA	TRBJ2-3	CASSFRGQRTDTQYF	TGTGCCAGCAGCTTCCGGGGCCAACGCACAGATACGCAGTATTTT
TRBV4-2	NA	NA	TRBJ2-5	CASCQGRTRQETQYF	TGTGCCAGCTGCCAAGGCAGGACTCGCCAGGAGACCCAGTACTTC
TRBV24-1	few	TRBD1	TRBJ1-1	CATSDRGRGLTEAFF	TGTGCCACTAGTGACAGGGGCAGGGGGTTAACTGAAGCTTTCTTT
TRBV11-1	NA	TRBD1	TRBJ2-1	CASNLEQGQGNEEFF	TGTGCTAGCAACTTAGAACAGGGACAGGGGAATGAGGAGTTCTTC
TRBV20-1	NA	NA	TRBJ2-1	CSARDPGRSTKNIQFF	TGCAGTGCTAGAGATCCCGGGCGGAGTACCAAAAACATTCAGTTCTTC
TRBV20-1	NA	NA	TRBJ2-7	CSANLATAYEQYF	TGCAGTGCTAACCTTGCGACTGCCTACGAGCAGTACTTC
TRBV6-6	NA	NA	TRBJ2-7	CASSSPNGGAHEQYF	TGTGCCAGCAGTTCCCCCAATGGAGGGGCCCACGAGCAGTACTTC
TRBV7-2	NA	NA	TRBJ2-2	CASSLVGGRRTGELFF	TGTGCCAGCAGCTTAGTCGGGGGTCGGCGCACCGGGGAGCTGTTTTTT
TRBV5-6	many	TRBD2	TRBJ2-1	CASSLSGSSYNEQFF	TGTGCCAGCAGCTTAAGCGGGAGCTCCTACAATGAGCAGTTCTTC
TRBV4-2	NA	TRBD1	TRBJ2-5	CASSQDGRGTGGRQETQYF	TGTGCCAGCAGCCAAGATGGTCGGGGGACAGGGGGCCGTCAAGAGACCCAGTACTTC
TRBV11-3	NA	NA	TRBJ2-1	CTSSFYNEQFF	TGTACCAGCAGCTTTTACAATGAGCAGTTCTTC
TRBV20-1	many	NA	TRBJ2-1	CSVASYYNNEQFF	TGCAGTGTGGCTAGCTATTACAACAATGAGCAGTTCTTC